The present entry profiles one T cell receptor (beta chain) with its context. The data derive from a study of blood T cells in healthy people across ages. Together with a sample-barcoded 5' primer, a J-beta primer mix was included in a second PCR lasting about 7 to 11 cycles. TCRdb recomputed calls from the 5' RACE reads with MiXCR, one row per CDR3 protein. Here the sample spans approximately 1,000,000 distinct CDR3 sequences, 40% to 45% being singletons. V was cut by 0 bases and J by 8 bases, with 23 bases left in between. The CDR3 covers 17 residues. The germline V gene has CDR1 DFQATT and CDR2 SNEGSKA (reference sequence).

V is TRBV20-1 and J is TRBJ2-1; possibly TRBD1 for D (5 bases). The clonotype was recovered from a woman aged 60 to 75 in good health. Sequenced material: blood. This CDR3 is CSARDLFLTPLGDEQFF. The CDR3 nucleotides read TGCAGTGCTAGAGATTTATTCTTGACTCCTCTAGGGGATGAGCAGTTCTTC.